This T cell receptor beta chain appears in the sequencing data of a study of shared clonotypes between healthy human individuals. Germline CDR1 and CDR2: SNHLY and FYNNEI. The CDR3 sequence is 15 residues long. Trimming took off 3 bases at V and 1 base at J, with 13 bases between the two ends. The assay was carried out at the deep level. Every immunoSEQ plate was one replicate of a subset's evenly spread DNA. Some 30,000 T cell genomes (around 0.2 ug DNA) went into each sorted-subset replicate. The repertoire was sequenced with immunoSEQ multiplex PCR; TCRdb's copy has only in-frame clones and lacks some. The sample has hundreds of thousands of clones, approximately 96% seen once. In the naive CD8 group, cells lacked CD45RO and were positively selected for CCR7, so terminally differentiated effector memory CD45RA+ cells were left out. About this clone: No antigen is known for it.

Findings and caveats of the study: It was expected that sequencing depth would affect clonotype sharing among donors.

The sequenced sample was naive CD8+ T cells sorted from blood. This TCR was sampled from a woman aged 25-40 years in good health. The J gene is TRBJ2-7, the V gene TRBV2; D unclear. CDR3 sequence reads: CASSDRTEVSYEQYF. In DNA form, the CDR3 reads TGTGCCAGCAGTGATCGTACTGAGGTTTCCTACGAGCAGTACTTC. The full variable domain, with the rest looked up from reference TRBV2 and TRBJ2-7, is EPEVTQTPSHQVTQMGQEVILRCVPISNHLYFYWYRQILGQKVEFLVSFYNNEISEKSEIFDDQFSVERPDGSNFTLKIRSTKLEDSAMYFCASSDRTEVSYEQYFGPGTRLTVT.